This T cell receptor beta chain was documented in a study of T cells after yellow fever vaccination. This clonotype was seen many times. TCRdb ran MiXCR on the 5' RACE reads and lists one entry per CDR3 protein. Of about 310,000 distinct CDR3 sequences in the sample, approximately 3.9% are singletons; the top ten hold around 20%. Per the germline V gene, CDR1 is SNHLY and CDR2 is FYNNEI. The CDR3 runs to 15 residues. V gave up 1 base and J gave up 1 base, with 7 bases separating them. The TCR sequence derives from a young man who received the YFV17D yellow fever vaccine. Sequences were derived from PBMCs, sampled on the day of the yellow fever booster vaccination. The V and J genes are TRBV2 and TRBJ2-2; TRBD1 might be the D (6 bases). This CDR3 reads CASSEEQGNTGELFF. CDR3 DNA sequence: TGTGCCAGCAGTGAAGAACAGGGGAACACCGGGGAGCTGTTTTTT.